A single sample gave rise to the 18 T cell receptor beta chains below, sequenced in a study of graft-versus-host responses after intestinal transplantation. Libraries were prepared by immunoSEQ multiplex PCR; TCRdb keeps only in-frame clonotypes and omits some of them. The sample consists of 100,000 to 140,000 clones, roughly 90% of them appearing once. What these receptors recognize is not known. The sample here was unstimulated CD4+ T cells sorted from spleen or lymph node cells, taken before transplant. Receptors were obtained from a human donor who was the organ donor for an intestinal transplant.

The chain employs TRBV6-6 and TRBJ2-1; D gene uncertain. Germline assignment: CDR1 MNHNY and CDR2 SVGAGI (reference sequence). Trimming took 6 bases from V and 6 from J, leaving 15 bases between them. The CDR3 loop spans 14 amino acids. This CDR3 reads CASSRDTNFNEQFF. The CDR3 nucleotides read TGTGCCAGCAGCCGCGACACAAACTTCAATGAGCAGTTCTTC.

The chain couples TRBV5-6 to TRBJ1-4; unclear D gene. Trimming left V 0 bases short and J 0 bases short, with 12 bases between. The CDR3 runs to 17 residues. From germline, CDR1 is SGHDT and CDR2 YYEEEE. The CDR3, as DNA: TGTGCCAGCAGCTTGGCACCCGGGATAGCAACTAATGAAAAACTGTTTTTT. It codes for CASSLAPGIATNEKLFF.

The chain has TRBV27 and TRBJ1-1; 7 bases are shared with TRBD1. V lost 6 bases and J lost 1; bases outside the gene matches: 5. Germline V gives CDR1 MNHEY, CDR2 SMNVEV (reference sequence). CDR3 length: 14 amino acids. The CDR3 DNA reads TGTGCCAGCAGGGGATCAGGGGGGAACACTGAAGCTTTCTTT. Translated, it gives CASRGSGGNTEAFF.

The chain combines TRBV7-2 with TRBJ1-2, with TRBD1 as a possible D gene (5 bases). Deletions cut 1 base from V and 8 bases from J, with 11 bases between. The germline V gene has CDR1 SGHTA and CDR2 FQGNSA. The CDR3 totals 13 residues. CDR3 amino acids: CASSLGGVGGYTF. The CDR3 DNA sequence: TGTGCCAGCAGCTTAGGAGGGGTCGGCGGCTACACCTTC.

The V call is TRBV7-2, the J call TRBJ1-3; tentative D call: TRBD1 (6 bases). CDR1 is SGHTA and CDR2 is FQGNSA in the germline V gene. The CDR3 spans 13 residues. With 5 bases removed from V and 4 bases from J, the gap between germline ends came to 9 bases. CDR3 nucleotide sequence: TGTGCCAGCAGCAAAGGGGGGGGAAACACCATATATTTT. It codes for CASSKGGGNTIYF.

V is TRBV6-1 and J is TRBJ2-5, with D possibly TRBD2 on 5 matching bases. The CDR3 covers 14 residues. The germline V gene has CDR1 MNHNS and CDR2 SASEGT. The V gene lost 0 bases and the J gene lost 6 bases, with 11 bases spanning the gap. Written as DNA, the CDR3 is TGTGCCAGCAGTGAAGCGAGGGCCCGGAAGACCCAGTACTTC. Its translation is CASSEARARKTQYF.

The rearrangement uses TRBV28 and TRBJ1-2, with a possible D match to TRBD1 (6 bases). The CDR3 loop spans 12 amino acids. Germline loops: CDR1 MDHEN, CDR2 SYDVKM. V dropped 4 bases and J dropped 8 bases, with 11 bases sitting between them. DNA of the CDR3: TGTGCCAGCAGTTCGGGCAGGGGCGGCTACACCTTC. This encodes CASSSGRGGYTF.

The chain recombines TRBV19 with TRBJ2-5; 11 bases map to TRBD1. With the DNA end fitting TRBJ2-7 better, the J assignment may be wrong. The CDR3 is 18 amino acids. Germline V gene data show CDR1 as LNHDA and CDR2 as SQIVND (reference sequence). The CDR3 sequence is CASSIDPGTGGSFYEQYF. CDR3 DNA: TGTGCCAGTAGTATAGATCCAGGGACAGGGGGTTCTTTCTACGAGCAGTACTTC.

The gene calls are TRBV2 and TRBJ2-3, with D unclear. This CDR3 has 12 residues. Per the germline V gene, CDR1 is SNHLY and CDR2 is FYNNEI. Trimming removed 4 bases from V and 5 bases from J, with 7 bases in between. CDR3 protein: CASSVYLDTQYF. Written as DNA, the CDR3 is TGTGCCAGCAGTGTTTATTTAGATACGCAGTATTTT.

The V gene is TRBV2, the J gene TRBJ2-3, with TRBD2 matching 7 bases. Per the germline V gene, CDR1 is SNHLY and CDR2 is FYNNEI. With 5 bases clipped from V and 0 bases from J, the junction kept 5 bases outside the gene matches. This CDR3 contains 15 residues. CDR3 protein: CASSPGLVSTDTQYF. The CDR3 nucleotides read TGTGCCAGCAGTCCTGGACTAGTGAGCACAGATACGCAGTATTTT.

The genes are TRBV4-2 and TRBJ2-1, with TRBD2 identical over 10 bases. V lost 2 bases, J lost 8 bases, and 6 bases stayed unmatched. CDR3 length: 15 residues. Germline V gene sequence: CDR1 LGHNA, CDR2 YNFKEQ. The CDR3 coding sequence is TGTGCCAGCAGCCAAATTACTAGCGGGAATGATGAGCAGTTCTTC. Amino acids: CASSQITSGNDEQFF.

CDR3: CASSLPSIWNNEQFF. The CDR3 nucleotides are TGTGCCAGCAGCTTGCCCAGCATATGGAACAATGAGCAGTTCTTC. V and J are TRBV5-6 and TRBJ2-1; no clear D gene. Germline CDR1 and CDR2: SGHDT and YYEEEE. The CDR3 loop spans 15 amino acids. The ends were cut back, 1 base at V and 5 bases at J, with 13 bases in the middle.

The chain couples TRBV25-1 to TRBJ1-1, with a tentative D call TRBD1 (6 bases). Trimming left V 1 base short and J 4 bases short, with 10 bases between. CDR1 MGHDK and CDR2 SYGVNS come from the germline V gene. The CDR3 spans 14 residues. The CDR3 DNA sequence: TGTGCCAGCAGTGAATTTGGGGGGCGCACTGAAGCTTTCTTT. Protein sequence: CASSEFGGRTEAFF.

This chain joins TRBV2 and TRBJ1-6, with 10 nucleotides matching TRBD1. The germline CDR1 and CDR2 sequences are SNHLY and FYNNEI. V was pared by 5 bases and J by 14 bases, with 12 bases of the junction left unmatched. This CDR3 spans 15 amino acids. CDR3 coding DNA: TGTGCCAGCAGTACCCAAATTCCGGGACAGGGGACCCTCCACTTT. As protein: CASSTQIPGQGTLHF.

V gene TRBV18 combines with J gene TRBJ2-3, with D hard to call. Trimming took 1 base from V and 0 from J, leaving 14 bases between them. Germline assignment: CDR1 KGHSH and CDR2 LQKENI. This CDR3 is 17 amino acids long. Here the CDR3 DNA reads TGTGCCAGCTCACCACGCCGCGTTGCGTCTAGCACAGATACGCAGTATTTT. This translates into CASSPRRVASSTDTQYF.

This chain uses TRBV2 with TRBJ1-1, with D possibly being TRBD1 (5 bases). Trimming pared 7 bases from V and 0 bases from J, leaving 9 bases between. Germline V gives CDR1 SNHLY, CDR2 FYNNEI. The CDR3 consists of 13 residues. In DNA, the CDR3 is TGTGCCAGCACGGACATCATGAACACTGAAGCTTTCTTT. Protein: CASTDIMNTEAFF.

CDR3 nucleotide sequence: TGTGCCAGCAGTAACACAGGGGATGGCAATCAGCCCCAGCATTTT. This sequence encodes CASSNTGDGNQPQHF. The chain couples TRBV27 to TRBJ1-5; 7 bases are a match to TRBD1. The CDR3 consists of 15 residues. The V segment lost 5 bases and the J segment 2 bases; nucleotides outside the gene matches: 6. Germline CDR1 is MNHEY and CDR2 is SMNVEV (reference sequence).

The chain couples TRBV27 to TRBJ2-7; possible D gene TRBD2, 5 bases. Germline loops: CDR1 MNHEY, CDR2 SMNVEV (reference sequence). This CDR3 is built from 11 residues. The V end was cut by 2 bases, the J end by 7 bases, with 6 bases between. The CDR3 here is CASSLEGEQYF. DNA of the CDR3: TGTGCCAGCAGTTTAGAGGGTGAGCAGTACTTC.